This TCR beta chain was profiled in a study of T cells in Graves' hyperthyroidism and ophthalmopathy (dated by TCRdb to between 2018 and 2021). Some background on the complete study: To identify TCR V-J signatures that set the groups apart, the researchers used a discovery cohort of 100 or so patients, made up of around 42 with Graves' ophthalmopathy and 55 to 65 with stable Graves' hyperthyroidism. Prospective prediction of ophthalmopathy was tested in an independent validation cohort of fewer than 20 hyperthyroidism patients and roughly 16 patients who later progressed to ophthalmopathy. For training and testing, the 95 to 100 patients in the discovery cohort were randomly divided in a 7:3 ratio. In addition, the study compared T-cell repertoires in thyroid tissue and in blood from several Graves' hyperthyroidism patients. Following sampling, methimazole starting at 30 mg daily was given to hyperthyroidism patients, and high-dose intravenous methylprednisolone was given to ophthalmopathy patients. The paper reports TCR Vbeta CDR3 sequencing of 130 to 150 peripheral blood samples: around 45 ophthalmopathy, some 80 hyperthyroidism and approximately 17 progressor patients. Overall study outcomes, separate from this receptor: A 13 V-J signature model separated ophthalmopathy from stable hyperthyroidism, with about 88% sensitivity and 81.08% specificity in cross-validation and 80%/75% in testing. Sample size was not statistically predetermined, and investigators were not blinded to group allocation. Most expanded thyroid clonotypes (frequency above 0.001) were also detected in blood, suggesting blood repertoires may reflect thyroid immune responses. During validation, the model predicted progression to ophthalmopathy a median of approximately 6 months ahead of onset, with 70.59% sensitivity and 72.22% specificity.

The TCR beta CDR3 regions were amplified from RNA transcripts. The first round of RT-PCR for the TCR CDR3 was performed with the HTBI primer set and the Qiagen OneStep RT-PCR kit. Libraries were constructed in a second round of multiplex PCR, after which size selection and purification were carried out. Paired-end sequencing of the libraries was performed with 100 bp reads on an Illumina HiSeq2000. In the source study's methods: SOAPnuke was used to process the raw data, with reads discarded if the reads contained adapters or uncalled bases, had a mean Phred below 15, or lacked an exact constant-primer or identifier match. COPE v1.2.5 was used to merge high-quality paired reads, and clonotypes were defined as unique nucleotide sequences. Clonotypes were aligned to IMGT TRBV, TRBD and TRBJ reference segments using MiTCR v1.1. Analysis was restricted to V-J combinations with a frequency above 0.0001, which covered roughly 99% of repertoires. The TCS score was defined as F50 (clonal expansion) divided by E x V (chaos), with BLOSUM62-based TCRdist calculated between CDR3 peptides within each V-J. Welch's t-statistics and random forest reduced around 550 V-J features to 10 to 15, which were used in a naive Bayes classifier (R e1071). The Morisita-Horn index was used to measure how similar the thyroid and blood repertoires were. TCRdb ran its own pipeline on the public reads, namely fastp trimming at Q25 and MiXCR clone calling, and kept in-frame beta chains. Rows with one shared CDR3 protein collapse into an entry with the most common genes and DNA. The V and J calls, along with clone size, are taken from TCRdb and not from the paper's own processing. Recorded for this sample are 600,000 to 700,000 distinct CDR3 sequences; roughly 46% of them occurred a single time. The ten largest clonotypes hold less than 9.5% of the sample.

A remark on this clonotype: What antigen it recognizes has not been identified. A much larger clone differs by one base, so this may be a read error.

Any patient with an uncontrolled infection, another autoimmune disease, pregnancy or lactation was excluded. Diagnoses were based on clinical symptoms, serum thyroxine and TRAb, thyroid ultrasound and orbital computed tomography. Total RNA was extracted using Trizol reagent, and RNA quality was assessed on an Agilent 2100 Bioanalyzer. The sample taken for sequencing was peripheral blood or thyroid tissue (not recorded which). This receptor was obtained from an adult man with Graves' disease, either hyperthyroidism or ophthalmopathy (not recorded which).

The CDR3 in this case is CSVVIDSPNTGELFF. The nucleotide sequence reads as follows: TGCAGCGTCGTAATCGACAGCCCGAACACCGGGGAGCTGTTTTTT. The V and J segments used are TRBV29-1 and TRBJ2-2; tentative D gene TRBD1, with 5 bases matching. For CDR1 and CDR2, the germline V gene lists SQVTM and ANQGSEA. The CDR3, cysteine through phenylalanine, is 15 amino acids long. Only the CDR3 part of the read is kept: 45 bases, read in frame from the first base. V lost 6 bases and J lost 0 bases; the stretch between them is 14 bases long.